The present T cell receptor (beta chain) was sequenced within a study of blood T cell repertoires in COVID-19. Study details: Nucleic acid was either cDNA or gDNA, and it came from T cells, B-cell-depleted T cells, or PBMCs.

In the study's own analysis: Estimates of nucleated cell counts were drawn from the amplification of reference gene primers. The table came from immunoSEQ multiplex PCR; TCRdb's copy has only in-frame clones and leaves some out. The V and J calls and the clone size are those of that table, but D and trimming were determined from the DNA. Altogether roughly 240,000 clones are present, 70% to 90% being singletons, with the ten largest covering 3%. There are 11 residues in the CDR3. The germline gives CDR1 SNHLY, CDR2 FYNNEI. Deletions cut 6 bases from V and 5 bases from J, with 8 bases between. This clonotype originated in a woman under 40 who had recovered from COVID-19. The gene calls are TRBV2 and TRBJ2-7, with D unresolved. Sequenced input: peripheral blood. CDR3 region: CASSETNEQYF. Written as DNA, the CDR3 is TGTGCCAGCAGCGAGACAAACGAGCAGTACTTC. The full variable domain, in which reference TRBV2 and TRBJ2-7 provide the parts outside the CDR3, is EPEVTQTPSHQVTQMGQEVILRCVPISNHLYFYWYRQILGQKVEFLVSFYNNEISEKSEIFDDQFSVERPDGSNFTLKIRSTKLEDSAMYFCASSETNEQYFGPGTRLTVT.